This paragraph reports one T cell receptor beta chain. How the authors handled the data: Amplification with reference gene primers provided the estimates of nucleated cell counts. The method was immunoSEQ multiplex PCR; TCRdb's version includes in-frame clones alone and lacks a portion of them. D and trimming were read from the DNA, whereas the V and J calls and clone size are those reported in that table. The table shows some 380,000 clones, with approximately 91% occurring only once. This sample is drawn from a study of blood T cell repertoires in COVID-19. Trimming took 4 bases from V and 5 from J, leaving 15 bases between them. The CDR3 is made up of 14 amino acids. CDR1 and CDR2 from the germline V gene are SGHRS and YFSETQ.

This chain links TRBV5-1 with TRBJ2-5; the D gene is possibly TRBD1 (5 bases). The sample comprised PBMCs or T cells enriched from blood (not recorded which). The receptor was derived from a woman aged 40 to 50 with acute COVID-19. This chain's CDR3 is CASSTLGVEETQYF. In nucleotides, the CDR3 is TGCGCCAGCAGCACCCTAGGGGTCGAGGAGACCCAGTACTTC.